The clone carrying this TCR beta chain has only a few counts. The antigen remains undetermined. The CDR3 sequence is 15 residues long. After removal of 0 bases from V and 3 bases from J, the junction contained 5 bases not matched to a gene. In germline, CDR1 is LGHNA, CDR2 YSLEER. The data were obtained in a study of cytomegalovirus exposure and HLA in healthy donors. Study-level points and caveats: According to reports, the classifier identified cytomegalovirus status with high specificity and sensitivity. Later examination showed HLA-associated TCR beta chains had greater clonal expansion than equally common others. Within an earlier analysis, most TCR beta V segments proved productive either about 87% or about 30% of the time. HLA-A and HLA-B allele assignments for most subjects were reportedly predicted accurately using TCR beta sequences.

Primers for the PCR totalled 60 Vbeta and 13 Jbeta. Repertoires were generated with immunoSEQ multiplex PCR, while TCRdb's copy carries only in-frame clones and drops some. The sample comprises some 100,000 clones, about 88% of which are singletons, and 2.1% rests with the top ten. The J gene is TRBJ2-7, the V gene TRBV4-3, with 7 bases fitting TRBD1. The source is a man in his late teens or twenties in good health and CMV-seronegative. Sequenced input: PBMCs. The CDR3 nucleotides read TGCGCCAGCAGCCAAGAGGGACAGCCATTCTACGAGCAGTACTTC. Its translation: CASSQEGQPFYEQYF.